The next 32 T cell receptor beta chains were all read from a single sample in a study of graft-versus-host responses after intestinal transplantation. Clones were sequenced by immunoSEQ multiplex PCR, and TCRdb holds only the in-frame ones, with some missing. The sample has some 90,000 clones; 90% are singletons. For these receptors, no antigen is known. The specimen was unstimulated CD4+ T cells sorted from spleen or lymph node cells, collected before intestinal transplant. Receptors originate from a human donor who received an intestinal transplant.

The V gene is TRBV6-6, the J gene TRBJ1-5; a possible D gene is TRBD1 (5 bases). The CDR3 has 14 residues. The V gene lost 6 bases and the J gene lost 3 bases, with 12 bases spanning the gap. CDR1 is MNHNY, CDR2 SVGAGI, per germline (reference sequence). The CDR3, as DNA: TGTGCCAGCAGCGGTACAGGTCCCAATCAGCCCCAGCATTTT. The encoded protein is CASSGTGPNQPQHF.

The chain uses TRBV5-4 and TRBJ1-1; the D is unclear. CDR1 and CDR2 (germline): SGHNT, YYREEE (reference sequence). The CDR3 loop spans 15 amino acids. Trimming cost V 0 bases and J 0 bases, with 9 bases left between them. CDR3: CASSLESGMNTEAFF. CDR3 DNA sequence: TGTGCCAGCAGCTTGGAGTCAGGTATGAACACTGAAGCTTTCTTT. Full variable domain (remainder filled in from reference TRBV5-4 and TRBJ1-1): ETGVTQSPTHLIKTRGQQVTLRCSSQSGHNTVSWYQQALGQGPQFIFQYYREEENGRGNFPPRFSGLQFPNYSSELNVNALELDDSALYLCASSLESGMNTEAFFGQGTRLTVV.

The CDR3 DNA is TGTGCCAGCTCGGCAGGGGTCCCCTACGAGCAGTACTTC. Translating gives CASSAGVPYEQYF. This rearrangement joins TRBV5-8 to TRBJ2-7; TRBD1 is a possible D gene (6 bases). The V gene lost 7 bases and the J gene lost 2 bases, with 13 bases spanning the gap. CDR1 is SGHTS and CDR2 is YDEGEE in the germline V gene. This CDR3 has 13 residues. Looking up the rest from reference TRBV5-8 and TRBJ2-7 gives the full variable domain: EAGVTQSPTHLIKTRGQQATLRCSPISGHTSVYWYQQALGLGLQFLLWYDEGEERNRGNFPPRFSGRQFPNYSSELNVNALELEDSALYLCASSAGVPYEQYFGPGTRLTVT.

V usage is TRBV28 and J usage is TRBJ2-4, with D unclear. Trimming took 2 bases from V and 2 from J, leaving 7 bases between them. The CDR3 length is 14 residues. The germline V gene encodes CDR1 MDHEN and CDR2 SYDVKM. The CDR3 spells CASSLAVPKNIQYF. Written as DNA, the CDR3 is TGTGCCAGCAGTTTAGCAGTCCCCAAAAACATTCAGTACTTC.

This clone came up once. This chain joins TRBV19 and TRBJ2-2; the match to TRBD2 covers 10 bases. After removal of 0 bases from V and 7 bases from J, the junction contained 8 bases not matched to a gene. The CDR3 covers 17 residues. Germline V CDR1 and CDR2: LNHDA, SQIVND (reference sequence). CDR3 DNA sequence: TGTGCCAGTAGTATAGACGGAGCGGGGGGGCCCGGCGGGGAGCTGTTTTTT. This sequence encodes CASSIDGAGGPGGELFF. Together with reference TRBV19 and TRBJ2-2, the CDR3 gives the full variable domain: DGGITQSPKYLFRKEGQNVTLSCEQNLNHDAMYWYRQDPGQGLRLIYYSQIVNDFQKGDIAEGYSVSREKKESFPLTVTSAQKNPTAFYLCASSIDGAGGPGGELFFGEGSRLTVL.

The chain recombines TRBV6-6 with TRBJ2-3; 10 nucleotides agree with TRBD2. In germline, CDR1 is MNHNY, CDR2 SVGAGI (reference sequence). The ends lost 3 bases at V and 0 bases at J; junction bases unmatched: 3. This CDR3 region has 16 residues. The CDR3 spells CASSYSGGSSTDTQYF. The CDR3 DNA sequence: TGTGCCAGCAGTTATAGCGGGGGGTCTAGCACAGATACGCAGTATTTT.

The V gene is TRBV29-1, the J gene TRBJ2-7, with 7 bases that match TRBD1. CDR1 SQVTM and CDR2 ANQGSEA come from the germline V gene. V trimming: 7 bases; J trimming: 0 bases; junction bases outside the gene matches: 3. The CDR3 consists of 12 residues. The CDR3 DNA reads as TGCAGCGCTGGACAGGCCTCCTACGAGCAGTACTTC. The encoded protein is CSAGQASYEQYF.

The chain links TRBV7-3 to TRBJ2-1, with 8 bases that match TRBD2. The germline V gene encodes CDR1 SGHTA and CDR2 FQGTGA. The CDR3 has 15 amino acids. Germline trimming cut 2 bases from V and 1 base from J; bases unmatched to any gene: 1. The CDR3 region has the DNA TGTGCCAGCAGCTTAGGCGGGGGGTCCTACAATGAGCAGTTCTTC. Its protein is CASSLGGGSYNEQFF.

The chain couples TRBV5-1 to TRBJ2-1, with TRBD1 matching over 10 bases. CDR1 and CDR2 (germline): SGHRS, YFSETQ. The CDR3 has 16 amino acids. V dropped 0 bases and J dropped 2; count of bases not matched to a gene: 2. CDR3 amino acids: CASSLVGTGAYNEQFF. The DNA for the CDR3 is TGCGCCAGCAGCTTGGTGGGGACAGGGGCCTACAATGAGCAGTTCTTC.

This rearrangement joins TRBV7-2 to TRBJ2-1; TRBD2 matches at 8 bases. V shed 2 bases and J 5 bases; nucleotides not matched to a gene: 5. This CDR3 is 15 amino acids long. CDR1 SGHTA and CDR2 FQGNSA come from the germline V gene. The chain's CDR3 is CASSLRRGANNEQFF. CDR3 bases: TGTGCCAGCAGCTTACGGCGGGGGGCTAACAATGAGCAGTTCTTC.

The chain recombines TRBV7-3 with TRBJ2-3, with D possibly being TRBD1 (5 bases). The germline CDR1 and CDR2 sequences are SGHTA and FQGTGA. This CDR3 spans 13 amino acids. Deletions cut 4 bases from V and 1 base from J, with 6 bases between. The CDR3 bases are TGTGCCAGCAGCTCACAGGGCACAGATACGCAGTATTTT. It encodes CASSSQGTDTQYF.

This clone came up once. The chain carries TRBV18 and TRBJ1-3; unclear D gene. The CDR3 length is 17 residues. Germline V gene sequence: CDR1 KGHSH, CDR2 LQKENI. V was cut by 0 bases and J by 0 bases, with 12 bases left in between. The DNA of the CDR3 is TGTGCCAGCTCACCACCGGGAGGGTCCGGCTCTGGAAACACCATATATTTT. Translated: CASSPPGGSGSGNTIYF.

This clone was detected only once. The chain has TRBV2 and TRBJ2-4; 10 bases fit TRBD2. Germline trimming cut 5 bases from V and 3 bases from J; bases unmatched to any gene: 10. The CDR3 extends over 17 amino acids. Germline lookup yields CDR1 SNHLY and CDR2 FYNNEI. The CDR3 sequence is CASSSTSGVSVKNIQYF. The CDR3 region has the DNA TGTGCCAGCAGTTCCACTAGCGGGGTATCGGTCAAAAACATTCAGTACTTC.

This chain links TRBV2 with TRBJ2-2, with 8 bases that match TRBD2. The germline V gene has CDR1 SNHLY and CDR2 FYNNEI. The length of the CDR3 is 16 residues. V lost 3 bases, J lost 2 bases, and 5 bases stayed unmatched. Here the CDR3 DNA reads TGTGCCAGCAGTGATACCGCGGGGGGAAACACCGGGGAGCTGTTTTTT. Translation gives CASSDTAGGNTGELFF.

In its sample, this clone was seen once. This chain uses TRBV9 with TRBJ1-1, with D tentatively TRBD1 (6 bases). This CDR3 is built from 14 residues. Trimming took 4 bases from V and 2 from J, leaving 12 bases between them. Germline CDR1 and CDR2: SGDLS and YYNGEE. CDR3 residues: CASSTRTENTEAFF. CDR3 in DNA: TGTGCCAGCAGCACGAGGACAGAAAACACTGAAGCTTTCTTT.

This rearrangement joins TRBV10-3 to TRBJ2-5; D gene unclear. V was cut by 4 bases and J by 3 bases, with 6 bases left in between. This CDR3 region has 12 residues. The germline V gene has CDR1 ENHRY and CDR2 SYGVKD. The CDR3 DNA sequence: TGTGCCATCAGTGCTGGCAAAGAGACCCAGTACTTC. Translating it yields CAISAGKETQYF.

V is TRBV29-1 and J is TRBJ1-1, with D possibly being TRBD1 (6 bases). This CDR3 has 13 residues. Germline V CDR1 and CDR2: SQVTM, ANQGSEA. V was clipped by 4 bases and J by 0 bases, with 9 bases between them. The CDR3 protein is CSVAGVLNTEAFF. The CDR3 coding sequence is TGCAGCGTTGCAGGGGTTCTGAACACTGAAGCTTTCTTT.

This clone showed up just a few times. CDR3 protein: CASSLGTGLAYEQYF. In nucleotides, the CDR3 is TGTGCCAGCAGTTTAGGGACAGGTCTGGCCTACGAGCAGTACTTC. This chain links TRBV27 with TRBJ2-7; 8 bases align to TRBD1. The CDR3 has 15 amino acids. Germline lookup yields CDR1 MNHEY and CDR2 SMNVEV (reference sequence). V trimming: 2 bases; J trimming: 2 bases; junction bases outside the gene matches: 5.

The chain is built from TRBV25-1 and TRBJ1-5; 9 bases align to TRBD1. Germline loops: CDR1 MGHDK, CDR2 SYGVNS. V was pared by 7 bases and J by 6 bases, with 16 bases of the junction left unmatched. This CDR3 spans 17 amino acids. The CDR3 sequence is CASTSGTGFLQCQPQHF. Written as DNA, the CDR3 is TGTGCCAGCACCTCCGGGACAGGGTTTTTACAATGTCAGCCCCAGCATTTT. The whole variable domain, filled in from reference TRBV25-1 and TRBJ1-5, reads EADIYQTPRYLVIGTGKKITLECSQTMGHDKMYWYQQDPGMELHLIHYSYGVNSTEKGDLSSESTVSRIRTEHFPLTLESARPSHTSQYLCASTSGTGFLQCQPQHFGDGTRLSIL.

This clone was observed a single time. This sample includes further DNA sequences coding for the same CDR3. The V call is TRBV7-9, the J call TRBJ1-5; a weak D match, TRBD1 (5 bases). CDR3 size: 15 residues. In germline, CDR1 is SEHNR, CDR2 FQNEAQ (reference sequence). V was clipped by 0 bases and J by 2 bases, with 8 bases between them. In DNA, the CDR3 is TGTGCCAGCAGCTTAGCCGGGGGAGGCAATCAGCCCCAGCATTTT. This sequence encodes CASSLAGGGNQPQHF.

This sequence joins TRBV6-5 and TRBJ1-1, with 9 bases that match TRBD1. J was trimmed by 3 bases and V by 0 bases; bases with no gene match: 5. The germline V gene has CDR1 MNHEY and CDR2 SVGAGI. The CDR3 extends over 16 amino acids. CDR3 in amino acids: CASSYSTRTGDTEAFF. In DNA form, the CDR3 reads TGTGCCAGCAGTTACTCGACCCGGACAGGGGACACTGAAGCTTTCTTT.

The gene calls are TRBV5-1 and TRBJ2-5; the D gene is possibly TRBD1 (6 bases). With the DNA end fitting TRBJ2-7 better, the J assignment may be wrong. The CDR3 runs to 16 residues. The germline V gene encodes CDR1 SGHRS and CDR2 YFSETQ. The DNA of the CDR3 is TGCGCCAGCAGCTTGGGGGGGCGGGCTAGCTCCTACGAGCAGTACTTC. Protein product: CASSLGGRASSYEQYF.

The V gene is TRBV18, the J gene TRBJ1-2, with a tentative D call TRBD1 (6 bases). CDR3 length: 15 residues. Trimming shortened V by 1 base and J by 7 bases, and 16 bases separated the two germline ends. Germline V gene lookup returns CDR1 KGHSH and CDR2 LQKENI. The CDR3 DNA sequence: TGTGCCAGCTCACCACTTCCCACAGGGAATCCTGGCTACACCTTC. The encoded protein is CASSPLPTGNPGYTF.

This clone occurred a few times. The genes are TRBV6-5 and TRBJ1-2; D call uncertain. The ends were cut back, 9 bases at V and 4 bases at J, with 15 bases in the middle. CDR3 length equals 13 residues. The germline gives CDR1 MNHEY, CDR2 SVGAGI. The CDR3, as DNA: TGTGCCAGTTTGTACAGTTCCCGCTATGGCTACACCTTC. Its protein product is CASLYSSRYGYTF.

This clone has only one observation. V and J are TRBV11-2 and TRBJ1-2; D is uncertain. The V gene lost 7 bases and the J gene lost 2 bases, with 11 bases spanning the gap. Germline values: CDR1 SGHAT, CDR2 FQNNGV. The CDR3 has 13 residues. The CDR3 nucleotides read TGTGCCAGCACCCCTAGGAGAAACTATGGCTACACCTTC. Translation: CASTPRRNYGYTF.

The V call is TRBV7-3, the J call TRBJ2-7; D is perhaps TRBD2 (6 bases). Germline V gene lookup returns CDR1 SGHTA and CDR2 FQGTGA. The CDR3 has 15 amino acids. The ends were cut back, 5 bases at V and 5 bases at J, with 19 bases in the middle. CDR3 nucleotides: TGTGCCAGCAGCCCACAATCCGGGACTTACAACGAGCAGTACTTC. Protein: CASSPQSGTYNEQYF. Looking up the rest from reference TRBV7-3 and TRBJ2-7 gives the full variable domain: GAGVSQTPSNKVTEKGKYVELRCDPISGHTALYWYRQSLGQGPEFLIYFQGTGAADDSGLPNDRFFAVRPEGSVSTLKIQRTERGDSAVYLCASSPQSGTYNEQYFGPGTRLTVT.

The chain joins TRBV5-1 to TRBJ2-2; no definite D call. Looked up from germline, CDR1 is SGHRS and CDR2 is YFSETQ. Between the trimmed V and J ends, which lost 4 bases and 2 bases, there was a span of 12 bases. This CDR3 is built from 15 residues. The chain's CDR3 is CASSAVRTNTGELFF. CDR3 coding DNA: TGCGCCAGCAGCGCGGTTCGAACTAACACCGGGGAGCTGTTTTTT.

V usage is TRBV2 and J usage is TRBJ1-1, with D possibly being TRBD1 (6 bases). The ends were cut back, 10 bases at V and 1 base at J, with 10 bases in the middle. The CDR3 extends over 12 amino acids. Germline V gene sequence: CDR1 SNHLY, CDR2 FYNNEI. The CDR3 coding sequence is TGTGCCACCGGGACACCGAACACTGAAGCTTTCTTT. Protein: CATGTPNTEAFF.

As regards this clone: A junction boundary mismatches the germline segment, possibly from a read error. The gene calls are TRBV6-1 and TRBJ2-5, with 12 positions matching TRBD2. Per the germline V gene, CDR1 is MNHNS and CDR2 is SASEGT. The CDR3 is 14 amino acids. CDR3 nucleotide sequence: TGTGCCAGCGGACTAGCGGGGACCCAAAAGACCCAGTACTTC. It encodes CASGLAGTQKTQYF.

The chain joins TRBV5-8 to TRBJ1-6, with 7 bases fitting TRBD1. Per germline, CDR1 SGHTS and CDR2 YDEGEE. J was trimmed by 9 bases and V by 0 bases; bases with no gene match: 6. The CDR3 is 15 residues long. In DNA, the CDR3 is TGTGCCAGCAGCTTGGGGGGGACAGAGCCTTCACCCCTCCACTTT. Translating gives CASSLGGTEPSPLHF.

This chain joins TRBV15 and TRBJ2-7; possible D gene TRBD1, 6 bases. The length of the CDR3 is 15 residues. Germline values: CDR1 LNHNV, CDR2 YYDKDF (reference sequence). Trimming left V 1 base short and J 2 bases short, with 12 bases between. CDR3 amino acids: CATSRGGTSPYEQYF. CDR3 nucleotides: TGTGCCACCAGCAGAGGGGGGACATCTCCCTACGAGCAGTACTTC.

This chain connects TRBV11-3 to TRBJ2-2; maybe TRBD1 (5 bases). This CDR3 is built from 16 residues. In germline, CDR1 is SGHNT, CDR2 YENEEA. Trimming took off 5 bases at V and 3 bases at J, with 16 bases between the two ends. The CDR3: CASSTQGLGDTGELFF. CDR3 nucleotide sequence: TGTGCCAGCAGCACCCAGGGCCTAGGAGACACCGGGGAGCTGTTTTTT.